The 18 T cell receptor beta chains reported below all come from one sample, sequenced in a study of shared clonotypes between healthy human individuals. Naive CD8 cells comprised CD45RO-negative, CCR7-positively selected cells, excluding terminally differentiated effector memory CD45RA+ cells. Produced via immunoSEQ multiplex PCR; TCRdb's table is partial and in-frame only. The sample has about 2 million clones, over 85% seen once. The sample was naive CD8+ T cells sorted from blood. These receptors were taken from a man aged 18 to 30 in good health.

This chain joins TRBV4-1 and TRBJ2-3; 7 positions match TRBD1. CDR3 length equals 16 residues. Germline V CDR1 and CDR2: MGHRA, YSYEKL. The CDR3 sequence is CVSRPRQGSPPDTQYF. CDR3 bases: TGCGTCTCCCGGCCCAGACAGGGTTCCCCTCCAGATACGCAGTATTTT.

The DNA for the CDR3 is TGTGCCAGCAGTACCGGGGGAGGGGTATTATTTGAAAAACTGTTTTTT. Its protein product is CASSTGGGVLFEKLFF. The chain combines TRBV27 with TRBJ1-4; D is perhaps TRBD1 (5 bases). CDR1 and CDR2 from the germline V gene are MNHEY and SMNVEV (reference sequence). This CDR3 is 16 amino acids long. V was clipped by 5 bases and J by 7 bases, with 20 bases between them.

Notes on this clone: This sample also contains other DNA sequences that code for the same CDR3. The chain couples TRBV19 to TRBJ2-7; 11 bases match TRBD1. The V gene's germline CDR1 is LNHDA and CDR2 SQIVND (reference sequence). With V trimmed by 6 bases and J by 4 bases, 5 bases remained unmatched. This CDR3 comprises 14 residues. The CDR3 loop is CASSTGTGGYEQYF. The DNA for the CDR3 is TGTGCCAGTAGCACCGGGACAGGGGGTTACGAGCAGTACTTC. Full variable domain (outside the CDR3, taken from reference TRBV19 and TRBJ2-7): DGGITQSPKYLFRKEGQNVTLSCEQNLNHDAMYWYRQDPGQGLRLIYYSQIVNDFQKGDIAEGYSVSREKKESFPLTVTSAQKNPTAFYLCASSTGTGGYEQYFGPGTRLTVT.

As for this clone: At the DNA level, this CDR3 is encoded by other sequences in the same sample as well. V and J are TRBV9 and TRBJ2-5; weak D call: TRBD2 (5 bases). Germline V gene lookup returns CDR1 SGDLS and CDR2 YYNGEE. The ends were cut back, 0 bases at V and 5 bases at J, with 11 bases in the middle. This CDR3 is built from 14 residues. Here the CDR3 reads CASSVAAGEETQYF. CDR3 nucleotide sequence: TGTGCCAGCAGCGTAGCTGCGGGCGAGGAGACCCAGTACTTC. Combining the CDR3 with reference TRBV9 and TRBJ2-5 gives the whole variable domain DSGVTQTPKHLITATGQRVTLRCSPRSGDLSVYWYQQSLDQGLQFLIQYYNGEERAKGNILERFSAQQFPDLHSELNLSSLELGDSALYFCASSVAAGEETQYFGPGTRLLVL.

For this clone: This sample includes further DNA sequences coding for the same CDR3. The rearrangement uses TRBV5-4 and TRBJ2-7; 11 nucleotides match TRBD1. Germline trimming cut 4 bases from V and 2 bases from J; bases unmatched to any gene: 5. CDR3 length equals 15 residues. The V gene's germline CDR1 is SGHNT and CDR2 YYREEE (reference sequence). CDR3 in amino acids: CASSMGQGGTYEQYF. The DNA of the CDR3 is TGTGCCAGCAGCATGGGACAGGGGGGTACCTACGAGCAGTACTTC.

This clone has just one count. The V gene is TRBV2, the J gene TRBJ2-7; maybe TRBD1 (6 bases). Between the trimmed V and J ends, which lost 8 bases and 6 bases, there was a span of 17 bases. The CDR3 totals 13 residues. The germline V gene encodes CDR1 SNHLY and CDR2 FYNNEI. CDR3 loop: CASGPPGTPEQYF. The CDR3 DNA reads TGTGCCAGCGGCCCCCCCGGGACACCCGAGCAGTACTTC.

This chain links TRBV4-3 with TRBJ2-7; TRBD2 aligns across 10 bases. CDR3 length: 16 residues. The junction had 6 bases not matched to a gene; V was cut back by 0 bases and J by 4 bases. The V gene's germline CDR1 is LGHNA and CDR2 YSLEER. The DNA for the CDR3 is TGCGCCAGCAGCCAAGATCCTAGCGGGAGTAGGTACGAGCAGTACTTC. Residues: CASSQDPSGSRYEQYF.

A note on this clone: This sample includes further DNA sequences coding for the same CDR3. The chain combines TRBV6-5 with TRBJ1-2; D gene unclear. V was cut by 2 bases and J by 0 bases, with 4 bases left in between. This CDR3 is 13 amino acids long. Per germline, CDR1 MNHEY and CDR2 SVGAGI. In nucleotides, the CDR3 is TGTGCCAGCAGTTACGCCGCTAACTATGGCTACACCTTC. This encodes CASSYAANYGYTF.

This chain uses TRBV6-1 with TRBJ1-5; no definite D call. Germline V gene data show CDR1 as MNHNS and CDR2 as SASEGT. Trimming removed 0 bases at V and 7 bases at J, with 13 bases between. This CDR3 spans 15 amino acids. CDR3 region: CASSEAKVAGQPQHF. Here the CDR3 DNA reads TGTGCCAGCAGTGAAGCTAAGGTAGCGGGCCAGCCCCAGCATTTT.

The chain carries TRBV15 and TRBJ1-1, with D unresolved. Trimming pared 0 bases from V and 0 bases from J, leaving 14 bases between. Per germline, CDR1 LNHNV and CDR2 YYDKDF (reference sequence). The CDR3 is made up of 17 amino acids. The CDR3 reads CATSRDLDGFLNTEAFF. The CDR3 coding sequence is TGTGCCACCAGCAGAGATTTGGATGGGTTCTTGAACACTGAAGCTTTCTTT.

The chain combines TRBV19 with TRBJ2-2; 11 bases are shared with TRBD2. This CDR3 contains 15 residues. Germline CDR1 and CDR2: LNHDA and SQIVND (reference sequence). V shed 2 bases and J 6 bases; nucleotides not matched to a gene: 2. CDR3 amino acids: CASSITSGGSGELFF. The CDR3 region has the DNA TGTGCCAGTAGTATAACTAGCGGGGGTTCCGGGGAGCTGTTTTTT.

This clone has only a few counts. The chain carries TRBV30 and TRBJ1-5; D is unresolved. The length of the CDR3 is 14 residues. Germline V gene lookup returns CDR1 GTSNPN and CDR2 SVGIG (reference sequence). V dropped 2 bases and J dropped 5 bases, with 13 bases sitting between them. In DNA, the CDR3 is TGTGCCTGGAGTATAACAGACACCGATCAGCCCCAGCATTTT. Protein sequence: CAWSITDTDQPQHF.

V gene TRBV11-2 combines with J gene TRBJ2-1, with D perhaps TRBD2 (6 bases). Trimming left V 3 bases short and J 0 bases short, with 12 bases between. CDR1 and CDR2 from the germline V gene are SGHAT and FQNNGV. This CDR3 is 16 amino acids long. The CDR3 coding sequence is TGTGCCAGCAGCTTGGTACTAGCAAGCTCCTACAATGAGCAGTTCTTC. Its translation is CASSLVLASSYNEQFF.

Comment on this clone: The sample carries other DNA sequences with the same CDR3. V gene TRBV5-6 combines with J gene TRBJ2-7; weak D call: TRBD2 (5 bases). Germline V gene data show CDR1 as SGHDT and CDR2 as YYEEEE. Trimming removed 2 bases at V and 3 bases at J, with 12 bases between. The CDR3 has 14 residues. CDR3 in DNA: TGTGCCAGCAGCTTAGGGCTAGCTGACTACGAGCAGTACTTC. Residues: CASSLGLADYEQYF. The full variable domain, rest sourced from reference TRBV5-6 and TRBJ2-7, is DAGVTQSPTHLIKTRGQQVTLRCSPKSGHDTVSWYQQALGQGPQFIFQYYEEEERQRGNFPDRFSGHQFPNYSSELNVNALLLGDSALYLCASSLGLADYEQYFGPGTRLTVT.

This clone was seen only once. This chain links TRBV9 with TRBJ2-2; TRBD1 matches 8 bases. Germline V lookup: CDR1 SGDLS, CDR2 YYNGEE. The CDR3 is 18 residues long. The J segment lost 3 bases and the V segment lost 2 bases, leaving 12 bases of the junction unmatched. As DNA, the CDR3 is TGTGCCAGCAGCGTGGCCGCTGGACAGGGATTTTACACCGGGGAGCTGTTTTTT. It encodes CASSVAAGQGFYTGELFF.

The chain joins TRBV7-2 to TRBJ2-7; weak D call: TRBD2 (6 bases). With 6 bases removed from V and 0 bases from J, the gap between germline ends came to 12 bases. Germline V gene sequence: CDR1 SGHTA, CDR2 FQGNSA. The CDR3 has 14 residues. This chain's CDR3 is CASRPGLISYEQYF. The DNA of the CDR3 is TGTGCCAGCAGACCGGGACTGATCTCCTACGAGCAGTACTTC.

This clone was counted once. V usage is TRBV2 and J usage is TRBJ1-4; D unresolved. This CDR3 spans 13 amino acids. The germline V gene has CDR1 SNHLY and CDR2 FYNNEI. V dropped 1 base and J dropped 10 bases, with 10 bases sitting between them. As DNA, the CDR3 is TGTGCCAGCAGTGAAGGAATATCCGGAAAACTGTTTTTT. Amino acid sequence: CASSEGISGKLFF.

The chain carries TRBV2 and TRBJ1-4; D perhaps matches TRBD1 (5 bases). This CDR3 comprises 15 residues. From germline, CDR1 is SNHLY and CDR2 FYNNEI. V dropped 8 bases and J dropped 0 bases, with 13 bases sitting between them. CDR3 nucleotides: TGTGCCAGCCGCCCGCCAGGGACAACTAATGAAAAACTGTTTTTT. It specifies CASRPPGTTNEKLFF.